This T cell receptor (beta chain) was captured in a study of blood T cell repertoires in COVID-19. Using immunoSEQ multiplex PCR, the repertoire was profiled, and TCRdb retains in-frame clones only, with some absent. The table shows 110,000 to 150,000 clones, with around 80% occurring only once. This receptor was obtained from a woman in her fifties or sixties who had recovered from COVID-19. Specimen: PBMCs or T cells enriched from blood (not recorded which).

Written as DNA, the CDR3 is TGTGCCAGCAGCCGGGGGGGGGCCTCTAACTATGGCTACACCTTC. Its translation is CASSRGGASNYGYTF. The chain combines TRBV28 with TRBJ1-2; maybe TRBD1 (6 bases). The V and J ends lost 6 bases and 0 bases respectively, with 14 bases between them. This CDR3 comprises 15 residues. Germline V gene lookup returns CDR1 MDHEN and CDR2 SYDVKM.